This T cell receptor (beta chain) was obtained from a study of T cell responses to AZD1222 COVID-19 vaccine. This clone was seen just once. Data came from immunoSEQ multiplex PCR; TCRdb stores just in-frame clones and leaves some out. In the table there are more than 60,000 clones, 65% to 90% of which are singletons. The sequence derives from an adult in good health. The sample in question was peripheral blood, obtained on day 0 of AZD1222 vaccination.

The CDR3 DNA reads as TGTGCCAGTAGTCCTTTGGGACAGTCTAATGGGAAAGAAAAACTGTTTTTT. Encoded protein: CASSPLGQSNGKEKLFF. The genes are TRBV19 and TRBJ1-4; 7 bases agree with TRBD1. The CDR3 consists of 17 residues. J lost 8 bases, V lost 5 bases, and 17 bases had no gene match. CDR1 is LNHDA, CDR2 SQIVND, per germline (reference sequence).